Listed here is a single TCR beta chain. Its antigen is still unknown. CDR3 size: 14 residues. The ends were cut back, 4 bases at V and 7 bases at J, with 12 bases in the middle. Germline CDR1 is SGHRS and CDR2 is YFSETQ. The data derive from a study of neurological immune-mediated disorders. Study-level points and caveats: The multiple sclerosis repertoire cluster had no association with any clinical or MRI feature. Sharing of CDR3 amino acid sequences among expanded clones across subjects was absent, suggesting private repertoires in all groups.

Over 200 million TCR-beta sequences from 15-18 subjects came out of each sequencing run. TCRdb recomputed calls from the 5' RACE reads with MiXCR, one row per CDR3 protein. The table includes tens of thousands of distinct CDR3 sequences, less than 5.5% detected once. This sequence was found in a man aged 25-45 years with multiple sclerosis. Specimen: PBMCs. The rearrangement links TRBV5-1 to TRBJ1-6; possible D gene TRBD1, 5 bases. The CDR3 DNA reads as TGCGCCAGCAGCCGAGACAGAGCAAATTCACCCCTCCACTTT. Its protein is CASSRDRANSPLHF.